This T cell receptor beta chain appears in the sequencing data of a study of shared clonotypes between healthy human individuals. About the research overall: Serving as donors were a couple of women and three men, whose ages spanned 18 to 49.

As concerns this clone: The antigen is undetermined.

Points from the study as a whole: Depth of sequencing was expected to influence donor clonotype sharing.

Germline-derived CDR1 and CDR2 are DFQATT and SNEGSKA (reference sequence). This CDR3 is built from 11 residues. V lost 6 bases and J 0 bases, leaving 2 bases between the germline ends. Genomic DNA for unsorted samples was obtained from 70 million to 100 million PBMCs. Several immunoSEQ plates received, in even portions, the genomic DNA of each subset. The repertoire was sequenced with immunoSEQ multiplex PCR; TCRdb's copy has only in-frame clones and lacks some. The data show approximately 470,000 clones, roughly 80% seen once. This receptor was identified in a woman aged 40 to 50 in good health. Some clones in this sample may be carry-over from other donors' samples. V is TRBV20-1 and J is TRBJ2-2; D is unresolved. The sample comprised PBMCs. The CDR3 sequence: CSAPNTGELFF. In DNA, the CDR3 is TGCAGTGCACCGAACACCGGGGAGCTGTTTTTT.